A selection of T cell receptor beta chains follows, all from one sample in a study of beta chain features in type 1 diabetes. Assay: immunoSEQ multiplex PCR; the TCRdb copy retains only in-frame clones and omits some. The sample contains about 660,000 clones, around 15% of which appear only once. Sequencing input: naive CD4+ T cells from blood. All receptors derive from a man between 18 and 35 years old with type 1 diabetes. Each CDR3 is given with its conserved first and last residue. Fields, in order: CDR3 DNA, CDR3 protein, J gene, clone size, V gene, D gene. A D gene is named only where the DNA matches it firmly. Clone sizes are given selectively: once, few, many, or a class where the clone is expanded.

DNA: TGTGCCAGCGTGGCGGAAAGAGCCTACAATGAGCAGTTCTTC; CDR3: CASVAERAYNEQFF; J: TRBJ2-1; size: NA; V: TRBV6-1; D: NA
DNA: TGTGCCAGCAGCTTAGGCCTAGCTCCTACCTACGAGCAGTACTTC; CDR3: CASSLGLAPTYEQYF; J: TRBJ2-7; size: NA; V: TRBV7-2; D: NA
DNA: TGTGCCAGCAGCCAAACTAGCGGAGAAGGAAAAGAGACCCAGTACTTC; CDR3: CASSQTSGEGKETQYF; J: TRBJ2-5; size: few; V: TRBV4-2; D: TRBD2
DNA: TGTGCCAGCTCTCTAGCGGGAGGGCACACTGAGCAGTTCTTC; CDR3: CASSLAGGHTEQFF; J: TRBJ2-1; size: few; V: TRBV2; D: TRBD2
DNA: TGTGCCAGCAGTTTCCTGGGGCAGGGAGGTTCACCCCTCCACTTT; CDR3: CASSFLGQGGSPLHF; J: TRBJ1-6; size: few; V: TRBV6-5; D: NA
DNA: TGTGCCAGCAGCCCTAGGACTAGCGGCGGCAATGAGCAGTTCTTC; CDR3: CASSPRTSGGNEQFF; J: TRBJ2-1; size: NA; V: TRBV7-9; D: TRBD2
DNA: TGTGCCAGCAGCCCAACGAACACTGAAGCTTTCTTT; CDR3: CASSPTNTEAFF; J: TRBJ1-1; size: few; V: TRBV11-2; D: NA
DNA: TGTGCCAGCAGTTTCACGACTCCGATGACCCAGTACTTC; CDR3: CASSFTTPMTQYF; J: TRBJ2-5; size: few; V: TRBV27; D: NA
DNA: TGTGCCTGGAGTGATGGGGCGGGGGCCAACGTCCTGACTTTC; CDR3: CAWSDGAGANVLTF; J: TRBJ2-6; size: once; V: TRBV30; D: NA
DNA: TGCGCCAGCAGCTTGTGGGAGGATGAGCAGTTCTTC; CDR3: CASSLWEDEQFF; J: TRBJ2-1; size: NA; V: TRBV5-1; D: NA
DNA: TGTGCCAGCAGAATTTATAGCAATCAGCCCCAGCATTTT; CDR3: CASRIYSNQPQHF; J: TRBJ1-5; size: NA; V: TRBV28; D: NA
DNA: TGTGCCAGCAGTTTATGGGGACAGGGGAGCCACGAGCAGTACTTC; CDR3: CASSLWGQGSHEQYF; J: TRBJ2-7; size: few; V: TRBV28; D: TRBD1
DNA: TGTGCCATAAAGGGCCGGGAGGGAAACACCATATATTTT; CDR3: CAIKGREGNTIYF; J: TRBJ1-3; size: few; V: TRBV10-3; D: NA
DNA: TGTGCCAGCAGCGTTGGCGGGCCCGGCACAGATACGCAGTATTTT; CDR3: CASSVGGPGTDTQYF; J: TRBJ2-3; size: few; V: TRBV9; D: NA
DNA: TGTGCCAGCAGCTACACCGGGACTTTACGCTTC; CDR3: CASSYTGTLRF; J: TRBJ2-7; size: few; V: TRBV7-9; D: NA
DNA: TGTGCCTGGAGAACACAGGGGGAAGGAAACACCATATATTTT; CDR3: CAWRTQGEGNTIYF; J: TRBJ1-3; size: NA; V: TRBV30; D: TRBD1
DNA: TGCAGCGTTGAATCACGTTTAGGGTCTAGCACAGATACGCAGTATTTT; CDR3: CSVESRLGSSTDTQYF; J: TRBJ2-3; size: few; V: TRBV29-1; D: NA
DNA: TGTGCCTGGAGTCGCGGTGTAAACATTCAGTACTTC; CDR3: CAWSRGVNIQYF; J: TRBJ2-4; size: NA; V: TRBV30; D: NA
DNA: TGTGCCAGCAGCGACAGAGGATCCGGGGAGCTGTTTTTT; CDR3: CASSDRGSGELFF; J: TRBJ2-2; size: few; V: TRBV7-2; D: NA
DNA: TGTGCCAGCTCACCAGGACTAGCGTTCAATGAGCAGTTCTTC; CDR3: CASSPGLAFNEQFF; J: TRBJ2-1; size: NA; V: TRBV18; D: TRBD2
DNA: TGTGCCAGCAGCCAACAGGCGTCCTACGAGCAGTACTTC; CDR3: CASSQQASYEQYF; J: TRBJ2-7; size: NA; V: TRBV7-3; D: NA
DNA: TGCGCCAGCGTCGGAGGTGACTCCTACAATGAGCAGTTCTTC; CDR3: CASVGGDSYNEQFF; J: TRBJ2-1; size: few; V: TRBV5-1; D: NA
DNA: TGTGCCAGCAGTTACTTAGGGCGGAGCCCCTACGAGCAGTACTTC; CDR3: CASSYLGRSPYEQYF; J: TRBJ2-7; size: few; V: TRBV6-6; D: NA
DNA: TGTGCCATCAGTGACATAACGACTAGCGCGCGACAAGAGACCCAGTACTTC; CDR3: CAISDITTSARQETQYF; J: TRBJ2-5; size: few; V: TRBV10-3; D: TRBD2
DNA: TGTGCCAGCAGTTTACGTCGCAGTGAGCAGTTCTTC; CDR3: CASSLRRSEQFF; J: TRBJ2-1; size: few; V: TRBV27; D: NA
DNA: TGTGCCGCCATAGACGGGAAGAGGACAGATACGCAGTATTTT; CDR3: CAAIDGKRTDTQYF; J: TRBJ2-3; size: NA; V: TRBV6-6; D: NA
DNA: TGTGCCAGCAGCCAGGGGGGAAGCACAGATACGCAGTATTTT; CDR3: CASSQGGSTDTQYF; J: TRBJ2-3; size: NA; V: TRBV28; D: NA
DNA: TGTGCCTGGAGCAGGGTTGCTGAGACCCAGTACTTC; CDR3: CAWSRVAETQYF; J: TRBJ2-5; size: NA; V: TRBV30; D: NA
DNA: TGTGCCAGCAGTGTCCGGACGGCTAATGAAAAACTGTTTTTT; CDR3: CASSVRTANEKLFF; J: TRBJ1-4; size: NA; V: TRBV6-5; D: NA